The rows below give T cell receptor beta chains drawn from one sample of a study of Ad26.COV2.S vaccination and SARS-CoV-2 variants. Measured with immunoSEQ multiplex PCR; TCRdb has only the in-frame clones, and not every one. The data show 300,000 to 350,000 clones, about nine tenths seen once. The material sequenced was peripheral blood, taken in a trial of Ad26.COV2.S vaccine versus placebo. These receptors originate from a person aged 18 to 65 who received the Ad26.COV2.S COVID-19 vaccine or a placebo. Both conserved end residues are part of each CDR3. Fields, in order: D gene, clone size, J gene, V gene, CDR3 DNA, CDR3 protein. D genes are given only for firm matches. A row's size may be missing; if present it is once, few, many or a size class.

d_call: NA; clone_size: NA; j_call: TRBJ2-2; v_call: TRBV5-1; cdr3_nt: TGCGCCAGCAGCGGACGAGCGGGGAACACCGGGGAGCTGTTTTTT; cdr3_aa: CASSGRAGNTGELFF
d_call: NA; clone_size: NA; j_call: TRBJ1-2; v_call: TRBV3-1/TRBV3-2; cdr3_nt: TGTGCCAGCAGCCATATGGTTCTCGGACCGAGGGGCTACACCTTC; cdr3_aa: CASSHMVLGPRGYTF
d_call: NA; clone_size: NA; j_call: TRBJ1-5; v_call: TRBV18; cdr3_nt: TGTGCCAGCTCACCACAATTGGGGGACCCATCGCCCCAGCATTTT; cdr3_aa: CASSPQLGDPSPQHF
d_call: TRBD1; clone_size: NA; j_call: TRBJ2-1; v_call: TRBV27; cdr3_nt: TGTGCCAGCAGGGAAATACAGGGGTTTGTAAATGAGCAGTTCTTC; cdr3_aa: CASREIQGFVNEQFF
d_call: NA; clone_size: NA; j_call: TRBJ1-5; v_call: TRBV27; cdr3_nt: TGTGCCAGCAGTTCAATCCGACGTTGGGGGCGTCAGCCCCAGCATTTT; cdr3_aa: CASSSIRRWGRQPQHF
d_call: TRBD1; clone_size: NA; j_call: TRBJ1-1; v_call: TRBV12-5; cdr3_nt: TGTGCTAGTGGTTTGTTCCTCGTGGGGACAGTTTTTAACGCTGAAGCTTTCTTT; cdr3_aa: CASGLFLVGTVFNAEAFF
d_call: NA; clone_size: NA; j_call: TRBJ1-5; v_call: TRBV4-2; cdr3_nt: TGTGCCAGCAGCCAAAACACAGGAGGCTCTAATCAGCCCCAGCATTTT; cdr3_aa: CASSQNTGGSNQPQHF
d_call: NA; clone_size: NA; j_call: TRBJ1-1; v_call: TRBV19; cdr3_nt: TGTGCCAGTAGTTGGGATTTGGGTACTGAAGCTTTCTTT; cdr3_aa: CASSWDLGTEAFF
d_call: NA; clone_size: NA; j_call: TRBJ1-3; v_call: TRBV15; cdr3_nt: TGTGCCACCAGCAGAGACCGGGGACCAGGAAACACCATATATTTT; cdr3_aa: CATSRDRGPGNTIYF
d_call: NA; clone_size: NA; j_call: TRBJ2-7; v_call: TRBV3-1/TRBV3-2; cdr3_nt: TGTGCCAGCAGCCAACGGGTACCTTTTACAGCAAGTTCCTACGAGCAGTACTTC; cdr3_aa: CASSQRVPFTASSYEQYF
d_call: TRBD2; clone_size: NA; j_call: TRBJ2-7; v_call: TRBV2; cdr3_nt: TGTGCCAGCAGTGAACTTACTAGCGCCGACGAGCAGTACTTC; cdr3_aa: CASSELTSADEQYF
d_call: TRBD1; clone_size: NA; j_call: TRBJ1-1; v_call: TRBV9; cdr3_nt: TGTGCCAGCACCCGGGACAGCGGGGGCACTGAAGCTTTCTTT; cdr3_aa: CASTRDSGGTEAFF
d_call: NA; clone_size: once; j_call: TRBJ2-5; v_call: TRBV7-2; cdr3_nt: TGTGCCAGCAGTTTCAACCTTCGAGAGACCCAGTACTTC; cdr3_aa: CASSFNLRETQYF
d_call: NA; clone_size: NA; j_call: TRBJ1-1; v_call: TRBV7-9; cdr3_nt: TGTGCCAGCAGCTTAGGGGGGAGTGGTAGCACTGAAGCTTTCTTT; cdr3_aa: CASSLGGSGSTEAFF
d_call: TRBD1; clone_size: NA; j_call: TRBJ1-2; v_call: TRBV6-5; cdr3_nt: TGTGCCAGCAGTACAGGGGTTTACTATGGCTACACCTTC; cdr3_aa: CASSTGVYYGYTF
d_call: TRBD2; clone_size: NA; j_call: TRBJ2-3; v_call: TRBV6-2/TRBV6-3; cdr3_nt: TGTGCCAGCAGTTACCCCCTAGTTAGCGGGGACACAGATACGCAGTATTTT; cdr3_aa: CASSYPLVSGDTDTQYF
d_call: NA; clone_size: NA; j_call: TRBJ1-5; v_call: TRBV10-3; cdr3_nt: TGTGCCATCTCCGTTTACCAGGGGAACGGTCAGCCCCAGCATTTT; cdr3_aa: CAISVYQGNGQPQHF
d_call: TRBD2; clone_size: NA; j_call: TRBJ2-2; v_call: TRBV6-4; cdr3_nt: TGTGCCAGCAGTCGGGAGGCGAACACCGGGGAGCTGTTTTTT; cdr3_aa: CASSREANTGELFF
d_call: TRBD1; clone_size: NA; j_call: TRBJ1-6; v_call: TRBV6-2/TRBV6-3; cdr3_nt: TGTGCCAGCAGCGACAGGGGCAGCTCCTATAATTCACCCCTCCACTTT; cdr3_aa: CASSDRGSSYNSPLHF
d_call: NA; clone_size: NA; j_call: TRBJ1-1; v_call: TRBV7-2; cdr3_nt: TGTGCCAGCAGCTTGGCTAGTGGGGGGGGATCGGGTGGCACTGAAGCTTTCTTT; cdr3_aa: CASSLASGGGSGGTEAFF
d_call: NA; clone_size: NA; j_call: TRBJ1-2; v_call: TRBV4-3; cdr3_nt: TGCGCCAGCAGCCAACAGGCGGGGAACTATGGCTACACCTTC; cdr3_aa: CASSQQAGNYGYTF
d_call: TRBD2; clone_size: NA; j_call: TRBJ2-1; v_call: TRBV11-2; cdr3_nt: TGTGCCAGCAGCACCCGACTAGCGGGTAGAAATGAGCAGTTCTTC; cdr3_aa: CASSTRLAGRNEQFF
d_call: TRBD2; clone_size: NA; j_call: TRBJ2-4; v_call: TRBV7-2; cdr3_nt: TGTGCCAGCAGCCAAACGGGACTAGCGGGAGCCAAAAACATTCAGTACTTC; cdr3_aa: CASSQTGLAGAKNIQYF
d_call: TRBD2; clone_size: NA; j_call: TRBJ2-1; v_call: TRBV5-4; cdr3_nt: TGTGCCAGCAGCCCGGGGACTAGCGGGAGGAGGCAGTTCTTC; cdr3_aa: CASSPGTSGRRQFF
d_call: TRBD1; clone_size: NA; j_call: TRBJ1-1; v_call: TRBV27; cdr3_nt: TGTGCCAGCAGTTCCCCGGACAGGGTAGCGGCTTTCTTT; cdr3_aa: CASSSPDRVAAFF
d_call: NA; clone_size: NA; j_call: TRBJ1-3; v_call: TRBV18; cdr3_nt: TGTGCCAGCTCACCACCAGGAAACACCATATATTTT; cdr3_aa: CASSPPGNTIYF
d_call: TRBD2; clone_size: NA; j_call: TRBJ2-7; v_call: TRBV6-5; cdr3_nt: TGTGCCAGCAGCGACCTAGCGGGGGAGAACTACGAGCAGTACTTC; cdr3_aa: CASSDLAGENYEQYF
d_call: NA; clone_size: NA; j_call: TRBJ1-2; v_call: TRBV14; cdr3_nt: TGTGCCAGCAGCCAAGTGTTGGGGAACCTTAACTATGGCTACACCTTC; cdr3_aa: CASSQVLGNLNYGYTF
d_call: NA; clone_size: NA; j_call: TRBJ1-3; v_call: TRBV30; cdr3_nt: TGTGCCTGGGGAACTGGAAACACCATATATTTT; cdr3_aa: CAWGTGNTIYF
d_call: NA; clone_size: once; j_call: TRBJ2-2; v_call: TRBV18; cdr3_nt: TGTGCCAGCTCATCGTACTTGAACACCGGGGAGCTGTTTTTT; cdr3_aa: CASSSYLNTGELFF
d_call: NA; clone_size: NA; j_call: TRBJ1-1; v_call: TRBV3-1/TRBV3-2; cdr3_nt: TGTGCCAGCAGCCAAGTCTCAGGTAACACTGAAGCTTTCTTT; cdr3_aa: CASSQVSGNTEAFF
d_call: TRBD2; clone_size: NA; j_call: TRBJ2-1; v_call: TRBV6-5; cdr3_nt: TGTGCCAGCAATCGGCAGTCGGGGGGCAATGAGCAGTTCTTC; cdr3_aa: CASNRQSGGNEQFF
d_call: TRBD1; clone_size: NA; j_call: TRBJ2-5; v_call: TRBV27; cdr3_nt: TGTGCCAGCAGTACCCTACAGGGGGCGGGGGAGACCCAGTACTTC; cdr3_aa: CASSTLQGAGETQYF
d_call: NA; clone_size: NA; j_call: TRBJ1-2; v_call: TRBV6-5; cdr3_nt: TGTGCCAGCTCCCAGGGTTCCCATTATGGCTACACCTTC; cdr3_aa: CASSQGSHYGYTF
d_call: TRBD2; clone_size: NA; j_call: TRBJ2-2; v_call: TRBV19; cdr3_nt: TGTGCCAGTAGTATTAACCTCAGGACTAGCGGTGCCTCCGGGGAGCTGTTTTTT; cdr3_aa: CASSINLRTSGASGELFF
d_call: NA; clone_size: NA; j_call: TRBJ1-5; v_call: TRBV7-2; cdr3_nt: TGTGCCAGCAGCATCGAACTGGGGAATCAGCCCCAGCATTTT; cdr3_aa: CASSIELGNQPQHF
d_call: NA; clone_size: NA; j_call: TRBJ1-1; v_call: TRBV7-2; cdr3_nt: TGTGCCAGCAGCTTTCTCTATGGTCTGGGTCAGGGGAACACTGAAGCTTTCTTT; cdr3_aa: CASSFLYGLGQGNTEAFF
d_call: NA; clone_size: NA; j_call: TRBJ2-3; v_call: TRBV5-1; cdr3_nt: TGCGCCAGCAGCTACGGACAGAGCACAGATACGCAGTATTTT; cdr3_aa: CASSYGQSTDTQYF
d_call: NA; clone_size: NA; j_call: TRBJ1-1; v_call: TRBV3-1/TRBV3-2; cdr3_nt: TGTGCCAGCAGCCAAGGAGAGACAGGCCCAGCTTTCTTT; cdr3_aa: CASSQGETGPAFF
d_call: NA; clone_size: NA; j_call: TRBJ2-3; v_call: TRBV12-5; cdr3_nt: TGTGCTAGTGGTTTTCGCGATACGCAGTATTTT; cdr3_aa: CASGFRDTQYF
d_call: TRBD1; clone_size: NA; j_call: TRBJ2-5; v_call: TRBV5-4; cdr3_nt: TGTGCCAGCAGCTTTAGGGACAGGGGGCCGCAAGAGACCCAGTACTTC; cdr3_aa: CASSFRDRGPQETQYF
d_call: NA; clone_size: NA; j_call: TRBJ1-2; v_call: TRBV7-6; cdr3_nt: TGTGCCAGCAGCTTACGGGTAAATATGGTGGCTCCCTATGGCTACACCTTC; cdr3_aa: CASSLRVNMVAPYGYTF
d_call: NA; clone_size: NA; j_call: TRBJ1-1; v_call: TRBV2; cdr3_nt: TGTGCCAGCAGTGAGTTCGGGGGCGCGAACACTGAAGCTTTCTTT; cdr3_aa: CASSEFGGANTEAFF
d_call: TRBD1; clone_size: NA; j_call: TRBJ1-5; v_call: TRBV5-8; cdr3_nt: TGTGCCAGCAGCTTAGACAGGGCTCACAATCAGCCCCAGCATTTT; cdr3_aa: CASSLDRAHNQPQHF
d_call: TRBD1; clone_size: NA; j_call: TRBJ1-6; v_call: TRBV19; cdr3_nt: TGTGCCAGTAGTATCGGACATGGGGACAGAGCCTACTCACCCCTCCACTTT; cdr3_aa: CASSIGHGDRAYSPLHF
d_call: NA; clone_size: NA; j_call: TRBJ2-5; v_call: TRBV3-1/TRBV3-2; cdr3_nt: TGTGCCAGCAGCCAAGATCCTAGCGAAGAGACCCAGTACTTC; cdr3_aa: CASSQDPSEETQYF
d_call: NA; clone_size: NA; j_call: TRBJ2-7; v_call: TRBV11-2; cdr3_nt: TGTGCCAGCAGCTCTCCGGTTATGGGGGTAGGGGACGAGCAGTACTTC; cdr3_aa: CASSSPVMGVGDEQYF
d_call: NA; clone_size: NA; j_call: TRBJ1-1; v_call: TRBV3-1/TRBV3-2; cdr3_nt: TGTGCCAGCAGCCAAGACTCCCGACGGAGAAACACTGAAGCTTTCTTT; cdr3_aa: CASSQDSRRRNTEAFF
d_call: TRBD2; clone_size: few; j_call: TRBJ2-2; v_call: TRBV5-4; cdr3_nt: TGTGCCAGCAGCCCGGGACTAGCGGGAGGCGCGAACACCGGGGAGCTGTTTTTT; cdr3_aa: CASSPGLAGGANTGELFF
d_call: NA; clone_size: once; j_call: TRBJ2-1; v_call: TRBV29-1; cdr3_nt: TGCAGCGTCTGGGACCCGCCCAATGAGCAGTTCTTC; cdr3_aa: CSVWDPPNEQFF
d_call: TRBD1; clone_size: NA; j_call: TRBJ2-2; v_call: TRBV7-9; cdr3_nt: TGTGCCAGCAGCTTACCCCCCAGGGGGCGAGGCACCGGGGAGCTGTTTTTT; cdr3_aa: CASSLPPRGRGTGELFF